Following are 21 T cell receptor beta chains from one sample sequenced in a study of identical twins. TCRdb called the 5' RACE reads again in MiXCR, with one record for every CDR3 protein. The sample lists 1.5 million to 2 million distinct CDR3 sequences, about 32% occurring once. The specimen sequenced was cord blood. Receptors were obtained from a newborn girl in good health.

Regarding this clonotype: A read error may produce the germline difference seen at one junction end. V is TRBV27 and J is TRBJ1-1; D gene uncertain. Germline V gene sequence: CDR1 MNHEY, CDR2 SMNVEV (reference sequence). The CDR3 length is 13 residues. The CDR3 DNA is TGTGCCAGCAGTTTATCTGGAGGTTCCGAAGTTTTCTTT. Its protein is CASSLSGGSEVFF.

This chain links TRBV30 with TRBJ1-2; TRBD1 agrees at 11 bases. This CDR3 has 14 amino acids. Germline values: CDR1 GTSNPN, CDR2 SVGIG (reference sequence). The V and J ends lost 6 bases and 8 bases, in that order; junction bases with no gene match: 11. CDR3 loop: CACSLGTGGRGYTF. CDR3 nucleotide sequence: TGTGCCTGTAGTCTCGGGACAGGGGGACGAGGCTACACCTTC.

The V call is TRBV20-1, the J call TRBJ2-7, with 8 bases aligning to TRBD2. The length of the CDR3 is 13 residues. CDR1 and CDR2 (germline): DFQATT, SNEGSKA (reference sequence). The junction had 16 bases not matched to a gene; V was cut back by 6 bases and J by 12 bases. The CDR3 spells CSATGGVPETLYF. The CDR3 region has the DNA TGCAGTGCAACCGGGGGGGTTCCAGAGACCCTGTACTTC.

This chain connects TRBV21-1 to TRBJ1-2; the tabulated D call, TRBD1, remains unverified against the DNA. TRBV21-1 corresponds to a pseudogene. This CDR3 contains 14 residues. CDR3 nucleotides: TGTGCCAGCGAAGTCGGACAGGGTGTCTATGGCTACACCTTC. It encodes CASEVGQGVYGYTF.

Note on this clonotype: Its ends do not fully match the called genes, so a read error is possible. This sequence joins TRBV5-1 and TRBJ2-5; 7 bases match TRBD2. The J call may be mistaken, given a closer DNA end match to TRBJ2-7. This CDR3 contains 14 residues. From germline, CDR1 is SGHRS and CDR2 YFSETQ. The chain's CDR3 is CAGSLASGAYEQYF. As DNA, the CDR3 is TGCGCCGGCAGCTTGGCTAGCGGAGCCTACGAGCAGTACTTC.

In its sample, this clonotype was seen once. The chain joins TRBV6-4 to TRBJ2-2, with 11 nucleotides matching TRBD2. The CDR3 sequence is 18 residues long. The trim removed 0 bases at V and 0 bases at J, leaving 3 bases unmatched. Germline assignment: CDR1 MRHNA and CDR2 SNTAGT. This CDR3 is CASSDSKTSGANTGELFF. Here the CDR3 DNA reads TGTGCCAGCAGTGACTCAAAGACTAGCGGGGCGAACACCGGGGAGCTGTTTTTT.

This clonotype was detected ten times or more. The CDR3 coding sequence is TGTGCCAGCAGCTTGCTACTAGCGATGGGCACAGATACGCAGTATTTT. Translation: CASSLLLAMGTDTQYF. V is TRBV7-2 and J is TRBJ2-3; 7 bases are a match to TRBD2. The CDR3 consists of 16 residues. Germline lookup yields CDR1 SGHTA and CDR2 FQGNSA. The junction had 7 bases not matched to a gene; V was cut back by 3 bases and J by 1 base.

Concerning this clonotype: The junction differs from germline at one of its ends, possibly a read error. The chain employs TRBV7-2 and TRBJ2-1; D unresolved. The CDR3 is made up of 15 amino acids. Per the germline V gene, CDR1 is SGHTA and CDR2 is FQGNSA. This CDR3 reads CASRKSVSSYNERFF. The DNA of the CDR3 is TGTGCCAGCAGAAAATCGGTCAGCTCCTACAATGAGCGGTTCTTC.

This clonotype occurred a few times. This sequence joins TRBV28 and TRBJ2-7; D is unresolved. Germline CDR1 is MDHEN and CDR2 is SYDVKM. The CDR3 has 15 residues. V was cut by 6 bases and J by 1 base, with 16 bases left in between. The DNA of the CDR3 is TGTGCCAGCAGACTTGACCCTACTGCATCCTACGAGCAGTACTTC. Protein product: CASRLDPTASYEQYF.

The V call is TRBV27, the J call TRBJ2-3; either TRBD1 or TRBD2 may supply D (5 bases each). V lost 1 base to trimming and J lost 3 bases, with 8 bases between them. The CDR3 spans 14 residues. Per germline, CDR1 MNHEY and CDR2 SMNVEV (reference sequence). CDR3 in DNA: TGTGCCAGCAGTTTATTAGGGGAGACAGATACGCAGTATTTT. Protein product: CASSLLGETDTQYF.

The DNA for the CDR3 is TGCAGTGCTCGACGCCCGGGGAGGGTGTATGGCTACACCTTC. Its protein product is CSARRPGRVYGYTF. The V call is TRBV20-1, the J call TRBJ1-2; no definite D call. Germline lookup yields CDR1 DFQATT and CDR2 SNEGSKA (reference sequence). V lost 5 bases and J 5 bases, leaving 18 bases between the germline ends. The CDR3 runs 14 residues.

This clonotype was detected many times. The chain recombines TRBV12-3 or TRBV12-4 with TRBJ2-1, with D hard to call. This CDR3 has 11 amino acids. V dropped 6 bases and J dropped 8 bases, with 8 bases sitting between them. The CDR3 bases are TGTGCCAGCAGGCAAAGCGATGAGCAGTTCTTC. This gives the protein CASRQSDEQFF.

V is TRBV5-1 and J is TRBJ2-1; the D is unclear. Trimming left V 0 bases short and J 2 bases short, with 9 bases between. Germline V gives CDR1 SGHRS, CDR2 YFSETQ. This CDR3 region has 15 residues. CDR3: CASSLEPRTYNEQFF. As DNA, the CDR3 is TGCGCCAGCAGCTTGGAGCCAAGGACCTACAATGAGCAGTTCTTC.

Worth noting for this clonotype: One end of the junction does not line up with germline, which may come from a read error. The rearrangement joins TRBV3-1 to TRBJ2-1; weak D call: TRBD2 (6 bases). The CDR3 has 18 amino acids. Germline CDR1 reads LGHDT; CDR2 reads YNNKEL (reference sequence). The CDR3 loop is CVSSQEGISGFSYNEQFF. In DNA form, the CDR3 reads TGTGTCAGCAGCCAAGAAGGAATTAGCGGCTTCTCCTACAATGAGCAGTTCTTC.

This clonotype showed up many times. The chain uses TRBV4-2 and TRBJ2-1; maybe TRBD2 (6 bases). CDR1 and CDR2 from the germline V gene are LGHNA and YNFKEQ. The CDR3 runs to 14 residues. V lost 4 bases and J 5 bases, leaving 12 bases between the germline ends. CDR3 sequence: CASSRLGGHNEQFF. CDR3 DNA sequence: TGTGCCAGCAGCCGACTAGGCGGGCACAATGAGCAGTTCTTC.

This clonotype was detected only a few times. CDR3 nucleotide sequence: TGCGCCAGCAGCTTGGATCCCCGACAGCTTACTGAAGCTTTCTTT. The encoded protein is CASSLDPRQLTEAFF. The chain links TRBV5-1 to TRBJ1-1; tentatively, D is TRBD1 (5 bases). V was trimmed by 0 bases and J by 5 bases, leaving 14 bases between them. The CDR3 extends over 15 amino acids. Germline CDR1 is SGHRS and CDR2 is YFSETQ.

The rearrangement links TRBV5-6 to TRBJ1-5; the D is unclear. The germline V gene has CDR1 SGHDT and CDR2 YYEEEE. The V end lost 0 bases, the J end lost 6 bases, and 16 bases lay between the germline ends. There are 16 residues in the CDR3. The DNA for the CDR3 is TGTGCCAGCAGCTTGGGGGTCAACAAACTCAGTCAGCCCCAGCATTTT. As protein: CASSLGVNKLSQPQHF. Combining the CDR3 with reference TRBV5-6 and TRBJ1-5 gives the whole variable domain DAGVTQSPTHLIKTRGQQVTLRCSPKSGHDTVSWYQQALGQGPQFIFQYYEEEERQRGNFPDRFSGHQFPNYSSELNVNALLLGDSALYLCASSLGVNKLSQPQHFGDGTRLSIL.

The genes are TRBV2 and TRBJ1-6; 7 nucleotides agree with TRBD1. Germline V lookup: CDR1 SNHLY, CDR2 FYNNEI. The CDR3 sequence is 17 residues long. V trimming: 1 base; J trimming: 0 bases; junction bases outside the gene matches: 3. The CDR3 region is CASSEGGQSSYNSPLHF. DNA for the CDR3: TGTGCCAGCAGTGAAGGGGGACAGAGCTCCTATAATTCACCCCTCCACTTT.

This chain uses TRBV4-2 with TRBJ2-7, with a weak D call TRBD1 (5 bases). Trimming pared 4 bases from V and 10 bases from J, leaving 23 bases between. Germline V gives CDR1 LGHNA, CDR2 YNFKEQ. CDR3 length: 15 residues. Here the CDR3 DNA reads TGTGCCAGCAGCCCGATGACCGGACAATTTGACACCCAGTACTTC. It translates to CASSPMTGQFDTQYF.

This clonotype has at least ten counts. The chain has TRBV7-2 and TRBJ2-7; D call uncertain. CDR3 length: 14 residues. Trimming took 1 base from V and 1 from J, leaving 8 bases between them. The germline V gene encodes CDR1 SGHTA and CDR2 FQGNSA. CDR3 DNA sequence: TGTGCCAGCAGCTTAGTGGCCACATCCTACGAGCAGTACTTC. It is translated as CASSLVATSYEQYF.

The gene calls are TRBV7-2 and TRBJ2-3; 9 bases match TRBD2. The CDR3 has 15 amino acids. J lost 5 bases, V lost 3 bases, and 6 bases had no gene match. Looked up from germline, CDR1 is SGHTA and CDR2 is FQGNSA. DNA of the CDR3: TGTGCCAGCAGCTTGATAGCGGGAGTAGGAGATACGCAGTATTTT. Translated, it gives CASSLIAGVGDTQYF.